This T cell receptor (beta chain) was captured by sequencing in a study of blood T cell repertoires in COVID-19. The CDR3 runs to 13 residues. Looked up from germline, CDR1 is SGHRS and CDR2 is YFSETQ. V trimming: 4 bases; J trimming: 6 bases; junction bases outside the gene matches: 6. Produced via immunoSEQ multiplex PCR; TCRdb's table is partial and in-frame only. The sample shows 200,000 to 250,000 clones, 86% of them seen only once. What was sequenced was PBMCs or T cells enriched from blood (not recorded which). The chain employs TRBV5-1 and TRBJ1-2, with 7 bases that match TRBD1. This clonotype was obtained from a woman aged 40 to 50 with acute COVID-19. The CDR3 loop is CASSVKGANGYTF. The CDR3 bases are TGCGCCAGCAGCGTTAAGGGGGCGAATGGCTACACCTTC. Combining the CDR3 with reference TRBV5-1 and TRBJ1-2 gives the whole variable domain KAGVTQTPRYLIKTRGQQVTLSCSPISGHRSVSWYQQTPGQGLQFLFEYFSETQRNKGNFPGRFSGRQFSNSRSEMNVSTLELGDSALYLCASSVKGANGYTFGSGTRLTVV.